This TCR beta chain was sequenced during a study of neoadjuvant anti-PD-1 for oral cavity cancer. Background on the study: Patients without progression received a fourth nivolumab dose around day 43, then surgical resection on days 50-56.

Time point defined: after neoadjuvant nivolumab, at surgical resection. Patients had newly diagnosed, untreated stage II-IVA oral cavity squamous cell carcinoma. V gave up 8 bases and J gave up 2 bases, with 12 bases separating them. The V gene's germline CDR1 is MNHNS and CDR2 SASEGT. This CDR3 spans 13 amino acids. Using immunoSEQ multiplex PCR, the repertoire was profiled, and TCRdb retains in-frame clones only, with some absent. In the table there are about 42,000 clones, 60% to 80% of which are singletons. The chain couples TRBV6-1 to TRBJ1-1, with D hard to call. This sequence was found in a person aged 40 to 85 with oral cavity squamous cell carcinoma. The source material was PBMCs, sampled after nivolumab (anti-PD-1) treatment. CDR3 sequence (DNA): TGTGCCAGCCGCCGCCAGGATAACACTGAAGCTTTCTTT. Translated: CASRRQDNTEAFF.